One T cell receptor (beta chain) is described in this entry. Antigen: not known. The data were taken from a study of graft-versus-host responses after intestinal transplantation. At the level of the study: Isolated intestinal, liver-intestinal, or multivisceral transplants were what recipients had.

J lost 0 bases, V lost 8 bases, and 9 bases had no gene match. The length of the CDR3 is 15 residues. CDR1 and CDR2 from the germline V gene are SQVTM and ANQGSEA. Assay used: immunoSEQ multiplex PCR; TCRdb lists only in-frame clones, some missing. In the table there are tens of thousands of clones, around 91% of which are singletons. The chain carries TRBV29-1 and TRBJ1-1; 10 nucleotides line up with TRBD1. The TCR comes from a human donor who received an intestinal transplant. The specimen was unstimulated CD4+ T cells sorted from spleen or lymph node cells, collected before intestinal transplant. The CDR3 reads CSLGQGTGVNTEAFF. In nucleotides, the CDR3 is TGCAGCCTAGGGCAGGGGACAGGGGTGAACACTGAAGCTTTCTTT.